These T cell receptor beta chains were read from a single sample in a study of blood T cell repertoires in COVID-19. The protocol was immunoSEQ multiplex PCR, while the TCRdb copy is restricted to in-frame clones and leaves out a portion. The sample yields a few hundred thousand clones, about 90% seen once. The material sequenced was PBMCs or T cells enriched from blood (not recorded which). These receptors originate from a woman between 18 and 29 years old with acute COVID-19. The CDR3 runs from the conserved cysteine through the conserved F or W. A D gene is named only where the DNA matches it firmly.

d_gene	v_gene	j_gene	CDR3aa	CDR3nt
TRBD1	TRBV19	TRBJ1-5	CASKDRGLGNQPQHF	TGTGCCAGTAAGGACAGGGGGCTCGGCAATCAGCCCCAGCATTTT
NA	TRBV28	TRBJ2-2	CASSPARKAGELFF	TGTGCCAGCAGCCCAGCGAGGAAGGCCGGGGAGCTGTTTTTT
NA	TRBV5-5	TRBJ1-1	CASSLTGNTEAFF	TGTGCCAGCAGCTTGACAGGGAACACTGAAGCTTTCTTT
NA	TRBV5-1	TRBJ1-1	CASSLTSAGSTEAFF	TGCGCCAGCAGCTTGACGTCCGCGGGGAGCACTGAAGCTTTCTTT
NA	TRBV3-1/TRBV3-2	TRBJ1-6	CASSQDFTRGYNSPLHF	TGTGCCAGCAGCCAAGATTTCACTCGAGGCTATAATTCACCCCTCCACTTT
TRBD1	TRBV28	TRBJ2-7	CASSLDRGRSYEQYF	TGTGCCAGCAGTTTGGACAGGGGGCGCTCCTACGAGCAGTACTTC
NA	TRBV6-1	TRBJ1-5	CASSERATGVYSNQPQHF	TGTGCCAGCAGTGAAAGAGCAACCGGGGTTTATAGCAATCAGCCCCAGCATTTT
NA	TRBV19	TRBJ2-7	CASSITGSVEQYF	TGTGCCAGTAGTATTACCGGGTCAGTCGAGCAGTACTTC
NA	TRBV7-9	TRBJ2-6	CASSPTVSGANVLTF	TGTGCCAGCAGTCCGACAGTCTCTGGGGCCAACGTCCTGACTTTC
NA	TRBV7-9	TRBJ2-7	CASSFTYEQYF	TGTGCCAGCAGCTTTACATACGAGCAGTACTTC
NA	TRBV5-8	TRBJ2-7	CASSLFRGEQYF	TGTGCCAGCAGCCTTTTTAGGGGCGAGCAGTACTTC
NA	TRBV10-2	TRBJ1-2	CASSGAFQDYGYTF	TGCGCCAGCAGTGGGGCCTTCCAGGACTATGGCTACACCTTC
TRBD1	TRBV5-6	TRBJ1-5	CASSPTGRNQPQHF	TGTGCCAGCAGTCCGACAGGGCGCAATCAGCCCCAGCATTTT
TRBD2	TRBV3-1/TRBV3-2	TRBJ2-5	CASSPQLAGGRETQYF	TGTGCCAGCAGCCCTCAACTAGCGGGGGGTCGAGAGACCCAGTACTTC
TRBD2	TRBV20-1	TRBJ2-5	CSASRGRDQETQYF	TGCAGTGCTAGTCGCGGGAGGGACCAAGAGACCCAGTACTTC